This TCR beta chain comes out of a study of metastatic and nonmetastatic thyroid tumors. Looking at the study overall: Peripheral blood and tumor or nodule samples from malignant and benign thyroid patients were compared.

Study-wide results and caveats: Significantly higher TCR beta diversity was reportedly seen in malignant thyroid tumors than benign nodules, in blood and tumor.

Original processing methods: For papillary thyroid cancer, a distant-metastasis classifier was constructed from CDR3 differences observed across clinicopathological groups. TCRdb re-analyzed the PCR reads using MiXCR. The V and J calls reflect TCRdb's pipeline rather than the authors' work. Among around 15,000 clones listed, roughly 20% were seen once. The CDR3 is 12 amino acids. CDR1 is SEHNR, CDR2 FQNEAQ, per germline (reference sequence). Before thyroid surgery, none of the patients had received any treatment. In regard to this clone: Its antigen remains unknown. Its ends do not fully match the called genes, so a read error is possible.

This chain connects TRBV7-9 to TRBJ1-2; D might be TRBD1 (6 bases). The TCR comes from a female donor with papillary thyroid cancer or a benign thyroid nodule (not recorded which). Some clones in this sample may be carry-over from other donors' samples. Sample: adjacent normal tissue. The CDR3 nucleotides read TGTGCCATCAGCAGACGGGGGGCTGGCTACACCTTC. Translated, it gives CAISRRGAGYTF.